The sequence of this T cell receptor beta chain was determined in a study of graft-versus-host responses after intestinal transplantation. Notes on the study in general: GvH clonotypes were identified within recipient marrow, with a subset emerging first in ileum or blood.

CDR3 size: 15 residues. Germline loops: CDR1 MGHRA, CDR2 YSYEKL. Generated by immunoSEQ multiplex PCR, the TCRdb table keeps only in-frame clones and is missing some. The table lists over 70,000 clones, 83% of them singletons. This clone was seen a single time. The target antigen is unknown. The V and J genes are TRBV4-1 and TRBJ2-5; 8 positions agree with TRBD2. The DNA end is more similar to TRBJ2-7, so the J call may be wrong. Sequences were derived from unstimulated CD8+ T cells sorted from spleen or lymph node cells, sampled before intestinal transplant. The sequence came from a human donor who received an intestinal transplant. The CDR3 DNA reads TGCGCCAGCAGTTACGGGGGGGGGAGCTCCTACGAGCAGTACTTC. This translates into CASSYGGGSSYEQYF.